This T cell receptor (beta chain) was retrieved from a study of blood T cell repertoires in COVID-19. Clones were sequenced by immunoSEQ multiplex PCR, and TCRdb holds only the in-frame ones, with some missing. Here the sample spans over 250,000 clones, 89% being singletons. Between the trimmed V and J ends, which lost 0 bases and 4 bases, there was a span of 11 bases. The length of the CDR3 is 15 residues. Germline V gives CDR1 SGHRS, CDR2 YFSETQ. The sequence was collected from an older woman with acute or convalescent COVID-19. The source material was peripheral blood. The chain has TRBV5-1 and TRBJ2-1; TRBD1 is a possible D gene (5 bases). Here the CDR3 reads CASSLEGAEYNEQFF. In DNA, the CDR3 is TGCGCCAGCAGCTTGGAAGGGGCCGAGTACAATGAGCAGTTCTTC.